This TCR beta chain was recorded in a study of cytomegalovirus exposure and HLA in healthy donors. Whole-study findings and limits: Cytomegalovirus status, reportedly, was diagnosed with high specificity and sensitivity by the classifier. It was 150 to 200 TCR beta chains that were listed as cytomegalovirus-associated.

CDR1 and CDR2 from the germline V gene are MNHNS and SASEGT. The length of the CDR3 is 14 residues. V was shortened by 5 bases and J by 1 base, with 11 bases between the two germline ends. TCRdb's table, derived via immunoSEQ multiplex PCR, lists solely in-frame clones and lacks some. The sample carries 120,000 to 150,000 clones, roughly 89% recorded once. A remark on this clone: What it binds is unknown.

The receptor was derived from a man aged 18 to 30 in good health and CMV-seropositive. This chain links TRBV6-1 with TRBJ1-1; D remains unclear. The sample consisted of PBMCs. The CDR3 sequence is CASSTGSTNTEAFF. CDR3 coding DNA: TGTGCCAGCAGTACGGGATCTACGAACACTGAAGCTTTCTTT.